This T cell receptor (beta chain) was captured by sequencing in a study of T cell changes during pregnancy in multiple sclerosis (dated by TCRdb to about 2019). Study-level background: Changes in the T cell repertoire over the course of pregnancy were examined in this study in women with multiple sclerosis.

Concerning this clone: The target of this receptor is not known. Per-base quality was not reported, and no clone a single base away is much larger than it.

The cysteine opens and the phenylalanine closes a CDR3 of 15 amino acids. Here the CDR3 DNA is all that survives: 45 bases in frame from base 1. Libraries were constructed by the immunoSEQ multiplex PCR assay. TCRdb took this table from immuneACCESS and kept in-frame rearrangements with V and J called. Such tables lack part of the clones; where checked against another copy, unresolved V genes explain under half of the gap, and the rest is unexplained. The sample table records roughly 49,000 clones; about 95% of these occur just once. Together, the top ten hold under 7% of the sample. The source of this sequence is a female donor with multiple sclerosis, enrolled in a pregnancy study. The V and J segments used are TRBV21-1 and TRBJ2-2; the tabulated D call, TRBD2, remains unverified against the DNA. TRBV21-1 is marked as a pseudogene. The source material was CD8+ T cells from peripheral blood mononuclear cells, sampled in the first trimester of pregnancy. In nucleotides, the sequence is TGTGCCAGAAGGGTAAGCGGGAGCTTCACCGGGGAGCTGTTTTTT. The resulting protein is CARRVSGSFTGELFF.